The 13 T cell receptor beta chains listed next were all sequenced from one sample in a study of CD8+ T cells in alopecia areata. Extraction of RNA preceded its reverse transcription into cDNA, which served as the sequencing template. The assay was immunoSEQ multiplex PCR, and TCRdb's table has in-frame clones only and misses some. The sample comprises fewer than 250,000 clones, 60% of which are singletons, and roughly 0.71% rests with the top ten. Indicated treatment: oral pan-JAK inhibitor, 5-10 mg twice daily. This sample comprised CD4+ T cells sorted from blood, obtained at week 4, from a patient treated with tofacitinib. These receptors all come from a human donor with alopecia areata.

This clone was seen once. CDR3 amino acids: CASSLEAGYYEQYF. The CDR3 bases are TGCGCCAGCAGCTTGGAAGCCGGTTACTACGAGCAGTACTTC. The rearrangement joins TRBV5-1 to TRBJ2-7; D is unclear. This CDR3 contains 14 residues. CDR1 and CDR2 from the germline V gene are SGHRS and YFSETQ. V was cut by 0 bases and J by 3 bases, with 10 bases left in between.

Note on this clone: In the same sample, other DNA sequences code for this CDR3. The chain recombines TRBV4-3 with TRBJ1-1; D is ambiguous. V lost 1 base, J lost 1 base, and 7 bases lay in between. The germline gives CDR1 LGHNA, CDR2 YSLEER. The CDR3 totals 14 residues. This chain's CDR3 is CASSQAARNTEAFF. The CDR3 DNA follows: TGCGCCAGCAGCCAAGCCGCTAGGAACACTGAAGCTTTCTTT.

This clone was detected only a few times. V usage is TRBV28 and J usage is TRBJ2-2; D is perhaps TRBD1 (5 bases). CDR1 is MDHEN, CDR2 SYDVKM, per germline. The CDR3 consists of 15 residues. Trimming removed 3 bases at V and 0 bases at J, with 8 bases between. CDR3 sequence: CASSFGRANTGELFF. The CDR3 DNA sequence: TGTGCCAGCAGTTTTGGCAGGGCGAACACCGGGGAGCTGTTTTTT.

The rearrangement links TRBV5-1 to TRBJ1-2; 8 bases map to TRBD1. Germline CDR1 and CDR2: SGHRS and YFSETQ. This CDR3 is built from 16 residues. Germline trimming cut 3 bases from V and 4 bases from J; bases unmatched to any gene: 11. The CDR3 coding sequence is TGCGCCAGCAGCTCCAGCCCCCAGGGGGCCGTCTATGGCTACACCTTC. As protein: CASSSSPQGAVYGYTF.

V and J are TRBV7-9 and TRBJ1-2, with 7 nucleotides matching TRBD1. Germline assignment: CDR1 SEHNR and CDR2 FQNEAQ (reference sequence). The CDR3 totals 15 residues. Germline trimming cut 4 bases from V and 4 bases from J; bases unmatched to any gene: 9. The CDR3 nucleotides read TGTGCCAGCAGCTCTCTGCCGGGACAGATCTATGGCTACACCTTC. Translation: CASSSLPGQIYGYTF.

The rearrangement joins TRBV6-6 to TRBJ2-1, with TRBD1 matching over 10 bases. Germline CDR1 is MNHNY and CDR2 is SVGAGI (reference sequence). Trimming cost V 6 bases and J 7 bases; bases outside gene matches: 9. The CDR3 totals 15 residues. This CDR3 reads CASSQGTGVWNEQFF. CDR3 sequence (DNA): TGTGCCAGCAGCCAAGGGACAGGGGTATGGAATGAGCAGTTCTTC.

The chain joins TRBV5-1 to TRBJ2-5, with 7 bases aligning to TRBD1. The J call may be mistaken, given a closer DNA end match to TRBJ2-7. Germline V lookup: CDR1 SGHRS, CDR2 YFSETQ. This CDR3 contains 12 residues. This CDR3 is CASSLEGAEQYF. Written as DNA, the CDR3 is TGCGCCAGCAGCTTGGAGGGGGCCGAGCAGTACTTC.

CDR3 DNA sequence: TGTGCCTGGGGAGAGGACAGGGTGAAAGAGACCCAGTACTTC. This codes for CAWGEDRVKETQYF. This chain connects TRBV30 to TRBJ2-5; TRBD1 agrees at 8 bases. The J segment lost 3 bases and the V segment lost 5 bases, leaving 8 bases of the junction unmatched. CDR3 length: 14 residues. CDR1 and CDR2 from the germline V gene are GTSNPN and SVGIG (reference sequence).

This clone was seen a single time. The chain uses TRBV5-1 and TRBJ2-5; 9 nucleotides line up with TRBD1. This CDR3 contains 13 residues. Germline trimming cut 6 bases from V and 4 bases from J; bases unmatched to any gene: 4. CDR1 is SGHRS, CDR2 YFSETQ, per germline. CDR3 DNA: TGCGCCAGCAAGCAACAGGGGGCAGAGACCCAGTACTTC. It codes for CASKQQGAETQYF.

The chain couples TRBV15 to TRBJ2-3; 9 nucleotides align to TRBD2. Trimming took 1 base from V and 5 from J; bases not matched to a gene: 4. This CDR3 has 15 amino acids. CDR1 and CDR2 from the germline V gene are LNHNV and YYDKDF (reference sequence). CDR3 nucleotides: TGTGCCACCAGCAGAGGTGGACTAGCGAGAGATACGCAGTATTTT. Encoded protein: CATSRGGLARDTQYF. Full variable domain (rest looked up from reference TRBV15 and TRBJ2-3): DAMVIQNPRYQVTQFGKPVTLSCSQTLNHNVMYWYQQKSSQAPKLLFHYYDKDFNNEADTPDNFQSRRPNTSFCFLDIRSPGLGDTAMYLCATSRGGLARDTQYFGPGTRLTVL.

The chain has TRBV5-8 and TRBJ2-5; possible D gene TRBD2, 5 bases. Trimming pared 5 bases from V and 1 base from J, leaving 15 bases between. CDR3 length: 15 amino acids. Germline loops: CDR1 SGHTS, CDR2 YDEGEE. CDR3 region: CASSHLGVFQETQYF. In DNA form, the CDR3 reads TGTGCCAGCAGTCACCTCGGGGTCTTCCAAGAGACCCAGTACTTC.

This clone was counted between two and nine times. The chain uses TRBV30 and TRBJ1-1; D perhaps matches TRBD1 (5 bases). The CDR3 is 12 residues long. Trimming pared 3 bases from V and 8 bases from J, leaving 13 bases between. Looked up from germline, CDR1 is GTSNPN and CDR2 is SVGIG (reference sequence). CDR3 protein: CAWRTDDTEAFF. The CDR3 DNA is TGTGCCTGGAGGACAGACGATACAGAAGCTTTCTTT.

The sample holds a few counts of this clone. The gene calls are TRBV30 and TRBJ2-7; the D is unclear. The CDR3 length is 12 residues. V was pared by 8 bases and J by 2 bases, with 13 bases between. Looked up from germline, CDR1 is GTSNPN and CDR2 is SVGIG (reference sequence). The CDR3 loop is CAGKTDTYEQYF. The CDR3 nucleotides are TGTGCCGGAAAAACGGATACCTACGAGCAGTACTTC.